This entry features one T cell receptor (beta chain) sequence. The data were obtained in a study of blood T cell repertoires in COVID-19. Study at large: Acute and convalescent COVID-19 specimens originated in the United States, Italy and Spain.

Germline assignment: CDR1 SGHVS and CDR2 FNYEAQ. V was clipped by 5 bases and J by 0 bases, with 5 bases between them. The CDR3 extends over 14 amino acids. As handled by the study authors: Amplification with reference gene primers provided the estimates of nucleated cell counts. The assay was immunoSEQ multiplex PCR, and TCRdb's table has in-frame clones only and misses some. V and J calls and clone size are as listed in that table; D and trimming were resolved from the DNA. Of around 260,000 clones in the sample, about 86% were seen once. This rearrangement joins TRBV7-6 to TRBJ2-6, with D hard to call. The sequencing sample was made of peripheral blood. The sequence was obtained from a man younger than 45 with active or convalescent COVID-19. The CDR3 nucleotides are TGTGCCAGCAGCACAACCTCTGGGGCCAACGTCCTGACTTTC. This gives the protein CASSTTSGANVLTF.